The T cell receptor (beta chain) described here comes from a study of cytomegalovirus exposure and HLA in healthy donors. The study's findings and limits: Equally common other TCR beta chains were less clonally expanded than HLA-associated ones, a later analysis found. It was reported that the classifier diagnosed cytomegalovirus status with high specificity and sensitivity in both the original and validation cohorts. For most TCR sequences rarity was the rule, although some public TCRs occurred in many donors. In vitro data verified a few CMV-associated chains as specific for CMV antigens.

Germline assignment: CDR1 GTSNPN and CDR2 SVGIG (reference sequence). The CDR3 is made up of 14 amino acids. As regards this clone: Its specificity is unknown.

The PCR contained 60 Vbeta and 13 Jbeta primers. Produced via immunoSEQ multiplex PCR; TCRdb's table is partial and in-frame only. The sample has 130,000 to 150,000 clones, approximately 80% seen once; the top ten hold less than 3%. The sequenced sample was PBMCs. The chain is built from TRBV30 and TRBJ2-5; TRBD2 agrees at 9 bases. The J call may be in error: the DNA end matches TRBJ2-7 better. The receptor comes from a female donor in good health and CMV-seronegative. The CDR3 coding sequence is TGTGCCTGGAGTGTTGGCGGGAGGGGATACGAGCAGTACTTC. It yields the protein CAWSVGGRGYEQYF.